The 28 T cell receptor beta chains below were found in one sample sequenced in a study of neurological immune-mediated disorders. MiXCR, applied by TCRdb to the 5' RACE reads, yields one record per CDR3 protein. The table records about 55,000 distinct CDR3 sequences, roughly 4.6% of them present only once. The sequenced material came from PBMCs. Receptors were obtained from a man between 45 and 60 years old with multiple sclerosis.

This clonotype has a count of ten or more. The V and J genes are TRBV20-1 and TRBJ2-2, with a tentative D call TRBD2 (6 bases). Between the trimmed V and J ends, which lost 5 bases and 2 bases, there was a span of 18 bases. Germline V gene sequence: CDR1 DFQATT, CDR2 SNEGSKA (reference sequence). CDR3 length: 16 residues. The CDR3 region has the DNA TGCAGTGCTTCACCTACGGGAGTTAAAAACACCGGGGAGCTGTTTTTT. This sequence encodes CSASPTGVKNTGELFF.

The rearrangement joins TRBV10-3 to TRBJ1-1, with 7 positions matching TRBD1. In germline, CDR1 is ENHRY, CDR2 SYGVKD. This CDR3 is built from 14 residues. V was pared by 6 bases and J by 4 bases, with 8 bases of the junction left unmatched. The CDR3 region is CAISQNRGSTEAFF. Here the CDR3 DNA reads TGTGCCATCAGCCAGAACAGGGGAAGCACTGAAGCTTTCTTT.

The V and J genes are TRBV7-2 and TRBJ1-5; D is ambiguous. There are 15 residues in the CDR3. The germline V and J ends were trimmed by 0 bases and 2 bases, with 8 bases remaining between them. The germline V gene has CDR1 SGHTA and CDR2 FQGNSA. The CDR3 sequence: CASSLAVAGNQPQHF. The CDR3 DNA reads as TGTGCCAGCAGCTTAGCGGTCGCGGGCAATCAGCCCCAGCATTTT.

This clonotype was found many times. V usage is TRBV7-2 and J usage is TRBJ2-3; D not resolved. Germline V gene lookup returns CDR1 SGHTA and CDR2 FQGNSA. The CDR3 runs to 13 residues. V lost 5 bases and J 2 bases, leaving 8 bases between the germline ends. The CDR3 spells CASSVRTTDTQYF. In nucleotides, the CDR3 is TGTGCCAGCAGCGTCAGGACCACAGATACGCAGTATTTT.

To note about this clonotype: A much larger clone differs by one base, so this may be a read error. The CDR3 region is CASSAKRYNEQFF. The CDR3, as DNA: TGTGCCAGCAGTGCGAAAAGATACAATGAGCAGTTCTTC. The V call is TRBV12-3 or TRBV12-4, the J call TRBJ2-1; unclear D gene. This CDR3 spans 13 amino acids. Deletions cut 5 bases from V and 4 bases from J, with 9 bases between.

This clonotype was observed at least ten times. V usage is TRBV11-2 and J usage is TRBJ2-5, with 7 positions matching TRBD1. Germline CDR1 is SGHAT and CDR2 is FQNNGV. The CDR3 is 14 residues long. V lost 3 bases and J lost 1; bases outside the gene matches: 2. CDR3 sequence reads: CASSLWTGQETQYF. The CDR3 DNA is TGTGCCAGCAGCTTGTGGACAGGCCAAGAGACCCAGTACTTC.

The table lists this clonotype with many counts. The rearrangement links TRBV14 to TRBJ1-1, with D unresolved. Germline values: CDR1 SGHDN, CDR2 FVKESK. The CDR3 spans 14 residues. The germline V and J ends were trimmed by 1 base and 2 bases, with 8 bases remaining between them. The CDR3 spells CASSQVAGNTEAFF. The CDR3 nucleotides read TGTGCCAGCAGCCAAGTGGCTGGAAACACTGAAGCTTTCTTT.

This clonotype was detected many times. V usage is TRBV20-1 and J usage is TRBJ1-5, with D maybe TRBD1 (6 bases). V was shortened by 6 bases and J by 6 bases, with 12 bases between the two germline ends. CDR1 is DFQATT and CDR2 is SNEGSKA in the germline V gene (reference sequence). CDR3 size: 12 residues. The DNA of the CDR3 is TGCAGTGCGGGGGCTTTCGGTCAGCCCCAGCATTTT. The encoded protein is CSAGAFGQPQHF.

This clonotype was counted at least ten times. The chain employs TRBV7-6 and TRBJ2-3, with D possibly being TRBD2 (5 bases). V lost 10 bases and J lost 1, with 12 bases in between. The CDR3 is 13 residues long. Germline CDR1 is SGHVS and CDR2 is FNYEAQ. The CDR3 here is CATQEAGTDTQYF. Here the CDR3 DNA reads TGTGCCACCCAGGAGGCAGGCACAGATACGCAGTATTTT.

This clonotype was seen repeatedly, ten times or more. The chain employs TRBV10-2 and TRBJ2-1, with TRBD2 matching 11 bases. Per the germline V gene, CDR1 is WSHSY and CDR2 is SAAADI. Germline trimming cut 0 bases from V and 6 bases from J; bases unmatched to any gene: 7. The CDR3 is 17 residues long. The CDR3, as DNA: TGCGCCAGCAGTGAGTCGACTCTGCTAGCGGGAGGCAATGAGCAGTTCTTC. Protein: CASSESTLLAGGNEQFF.

Many counts were recorded for this clonotype. The chain carries TRBV7-2 and TRBJ2-1; no clear D. V was trimmed by 1 base and J by 5 bases, leaving 6 bases between them. Germline CDR1 and CDR2: SGHTA and FQGNSA. CDR3 length equals 13 residues. CDR3 DNA: TGTGCCAGCAGCTTAGACTGGAACAATGAGCAGTTCTTC. This translates into CASSLDWNNEQFF. Variable domain in full (rest from reference TRBV7-2 and TRBJ2-1): GAGVSQSPSNKVTEKGKDVELRCDPISGHTALYWYRQSLGQGLEFLIYFQGNSAPDKSGLPSDRFSAERTGGSVSTLTIQRTQQEDSAVYLCASSLDWNNEQFFGPGTRLTVL.

This clonotype was recorded many times. The chain uses TRBV10-3 and TRBJ1-6, with D maybe TRBD1 (5 bases). Germline values: CDR1 ENHRY, CDR2 SYGVKD. The CDR3 length is 16 residues. Trimming stripped 5 bases from V and 5 bases from J, with 16 bases between. CDR3 sequence: CAISLLGGGNNSPLHF. CDR3 DNA sequence: TGTGCCATCAGTCTCCTGGGCGGGGGGAATAATTCACCCCTCCACTTT.

This clonotype was counted many times. J is TRBJ2-7 and V is TRBV20-1; the D is unclear. The CDR3 sequence is 11 residues long. Trimming stripped 1 base from V and 6 bases from J, with 7 bases between. CDR1 DFQATT and CDR2 SNEGSKA come from the germline V gene (reference sequence). The CDR3 loop is CSARVGSEQYF. CDR3 nucleotide sequence: TGCAGTGCTAGAGTGGGAAGCGAGCAGTACTTC.

This clonotype was detected ten times or more. This CDR3 is CASSLRLALSYEQYF. Written as DNA, the CDR3 is TGCGCCAGCAGCCTTCGACTAGCGCTCTCCTACGAGCAGTACTTC. The V call is TRBV4-1, the J call TRBJ2-7, with 8 bases that match TRBD2. This CDR3 has 15 amino acids. Trimming removed 4 bases from V and 0 bases from J; junction bases left unmatched: 5. Germline CDR1 reads MGHRA; CDR2 reads YSYEKL.

The sample holds many counts of this clonotype. V gene TRBV28 combines with J gene TRBJ2-5; the D is unclear. This CDR3 spans 11 amino acids. V was cut by 3 bases and J by 5 bases, with 4 bases left in between. Germline V CDR1 and CDR2: MDHEN, SYDVKM. The CDR3 region has the DNA TGTGCCAGCAGTTTCCGGGAGACCCAGTACTTC. Amino acids: CASSFRETQYF.

This clonotype was picked up many times. The chain's CDR3 is CSVDPGPYRGGTDTQYF. CDR3 sequence (DNA): TGCAGCGTTGACCCTGGACCTTACCGGGGAGGGACAGATACGCAGTATTTT. The V gene is TRBV29-1, the J gene TRBJ2-3; the match to TRBD2 covers 7 bases. The CDR3 sequence is 17 residues long. Germline lookup yields CDR1 SQVTM and CDR2 ANQGSEA. Trimming cost V 3 bases and J 3 bases; bases outside gene matches: 15.

This clonotype was recorded many times. V usage is TRBV4-1 and J usage is TRBJ1-3; D is undetermined. Per the germline V gene, CDR1 is MGHRA and CDR2 is YSYEKL. The CDR3 sequence is 16 residues long. Trimming took 0 bases from V and 0 from J, leaving 9 bases between them. CDR3 loop: CASSQESTNSGNTIYF. CDR3 sequence (DNA): TGCGCCAGCAGCCAAGAGAGTACTAACTCTGGAAACACCATATATTTT.

In this sample, this clonotype turned up many times. The rearrangement joins TRBV24-1 to TRBJ2-3, with D perhaps TRBD1 or TRBD2 (5 bases each). Germline V gene sequence: CDR1 KGHDR, CDR2 SFDVKD. With 9 bases removed from V and 0 bases from J, the gap between germline ends came to 12 bases. This CDR3 has 14 amino acids. DNA for the CDR3: TGTGCCACCCGGGGACGGCTAAGCACAGATACGCAGTATTTT. This codes for CATRGRLSTDTQYF.

This clonotype was seen a few times. The chain uses TRBV7-9 and TRBJ1-1, with D unresolved. V was trimmed by 5 bases and J by 1 base, leaving 8 bases between them. This CDR3 has 13 amino acids. Per germline, CDR1 SEHNR and CDR2 FQNEAQ (reference sequence). CDR3 residues: CASSMWGNTEAFF. The CDR3, as DNA: TGTGCCAGCAGCATGTGGGGGAACACTGAAGCTTTCTTT.

The chain combines TRBV12-3 or TRBV12-4 with TRBJ1-2; D perhaps matches TRBD1 (5 bases). The CDR3 has 13 residues. Trimming removed 7 bases from V and 8 bases from J, with 17 bases in between. DNA of the CDR3: TGTGCCAGCACTCTACTAGGGGTTAAGGGCTACACCTTC. Residues: CASTLLGVKGYTF.

This clonotype occurred many times. The rearrangement uses TRBV11-2 and TRBJ1-1; D ambiguous. Per the germline V gene, CDR1 is SGHAT and CDR2 is FQNNGV. Between the trimmed V and J ends, which lost 0 bases and 7 bases, there was a span of 12 bases. The length of the CDR3 is 14 residues. In nucleotides, the CDR3 is TGTGCCAGCAGCTTAGAGGCTGGGGTGATTGAAGCTTTCTTT. Amino acid sequence: CASSLEAGVIEAFF.

This clonotype showed up many times. The rearrangement uses TRBV2 and TRBJ1-1; 7 nucleotides align to TRBD1. CDR1 and CDR2 (germline): SNHLY, FYNNEI. With 1 base clipped from V and 12 bases from J, the junction kept 5 bases outside the gene matches. The CDR3 covers 12 residues. The CDR3 nucleotides read TGTGCCAGCAGTGAAGGGGACAGTCCGCCTTTCTTT. Amino acid sequence: CASSEGDSPPFF.

The DNA of the CDR3 is TGCGCCAGCAGCTCGGGACTAGCGGGGAATAACGAGCAGTACTTC. This translates into CASSSGLAGNNEQYF. The gene calls are TRBV5-1 and TRBJ2-7; 13 positions match TRBD2. CDR1 is SGHRS, CDR2 YFSETQ, per germline. The trim removed 3 bases at V and 5 bases at J, leaving 5 bases unmatched. The CDR3 has 15 residues. The full variable domain, in which reference TRBV5-1 and TRBJ2-7 provide the parts outside the CDR3, is KAGVTQTPRYLIKTRGQQVTLSCSPISGHRSVSWYQQTPGQGLQFLFEYFSETQRNKGNFPGRFSGRQFSNSRSEMNVSTLELGDSALYLCASSSGLAGNNEQYFGPGTRLTVT.

This clonotype occurred a few times. A junction boundary mismatches the germline segment, possibly from a read error. The chain links TRBV3-1 to TRBJ1-5; weak D call: TRBD1 (5 bases). This CDR3 region has 14 residues. CDR1 and CDR2 from the germline V gene are LGHDT and YNNKEL (reference sequence). The CDR3 sequence: CASSLGGGNQPQNF. For the CDR3, the DNA is TGTGCCAGCAGCCTGGGGGGAGGCAATCAGCCCCAGAATTTT. The entire variable domain, with the rest obtained from reference TRBV3-1 and TRBJ1-5, is as follows: DTAVSQTPKYLVTQMGNDKSIKCEQNLGHDTMYWYKQDSKKFLKIMFSYNNKELIINETVPNRFSPKSPDKAHLNLHINSLELGDSAVYFCASSLGGGNQPQNFGDGTRLSIL.

The table lists this clonotype with many counts. The chain carries TRBV24-1 and TRBJ2-3; tentative D call: TRBD1 (5 bases). V shed 6 bases and J shed 4 bases, with 13 bases lying between them. Per the germline V gene, CDR1 is KGHDR and CDR2 is SFDVKD. The length of the CDR3 is 14 residues. The CDR3 nucleotides read TGTGCCACCAGTAGGGGCTCAGGCGCAGATACGCAGTATTTT. Amino acid sequence: CATSRGSGADTQYF.

This clonotype came up a few times. A read error may account for a junction end that differs from germline. The chain combines TRBV12-3 or TRBV12-4 with TRBJ1-6; no definite D call. The CDR3 is made up of 14 amino acids. The CDR3 spells CASSLEHQGSPLNF. CDR3 nucleotides: TGTGCCAGCAGTTTAGAACACCAAGGTTCACCCCTCAACTTT.

This clonotype was seen repeatedly, ten times or more. The CDR3 loop reads CASSQGQGQGHDYEQYF. The CDR3 DNA follows: TGCGCCAGCAGCCAAGGACAGGGACAGGGGCACGACTACGAGCAGTACTTC. The chain combines TRBV4-1 with TRBJ2-7; 10 bases line up with TRBD1. V was clipped by 1 base and J by 3 bases; unmatched bases: 9. The CDR3 totals 17 residues. The germline CDR1 and CDR2 sequences are MGHRA and YSYEKL.

In its sample, this clonotype was seen many times. Compared with germline, one end of the junction differs, possibly owing to a read error. The rearrangement uses TRBV20-1 and TRBJ1-5; 8 nucleotides match TRBD1. The CDR3 consists of 12 residues. CDR1 is DFQATT and CDR2 is SNEGSKA in the germline V gene (reference sequence). DNA for the CDR3: TGCAGTGCCCCAGGGGGCAATCAGCCCCAGAATTTT. Its translation: CSAPGGNQPQNF.